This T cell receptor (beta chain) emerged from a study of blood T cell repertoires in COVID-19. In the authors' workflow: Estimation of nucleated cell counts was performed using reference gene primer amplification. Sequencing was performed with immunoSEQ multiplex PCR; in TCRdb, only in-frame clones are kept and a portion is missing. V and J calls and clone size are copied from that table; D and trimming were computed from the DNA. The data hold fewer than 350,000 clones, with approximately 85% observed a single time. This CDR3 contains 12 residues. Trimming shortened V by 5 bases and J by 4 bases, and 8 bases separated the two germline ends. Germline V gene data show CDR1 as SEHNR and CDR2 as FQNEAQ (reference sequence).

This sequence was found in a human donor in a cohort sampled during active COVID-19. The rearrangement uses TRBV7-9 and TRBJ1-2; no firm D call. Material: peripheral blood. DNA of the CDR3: TGTGCCAGCAGCCAGATTCCCTATGGCTACACCTTC. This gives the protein CASSQIPYGYTF.